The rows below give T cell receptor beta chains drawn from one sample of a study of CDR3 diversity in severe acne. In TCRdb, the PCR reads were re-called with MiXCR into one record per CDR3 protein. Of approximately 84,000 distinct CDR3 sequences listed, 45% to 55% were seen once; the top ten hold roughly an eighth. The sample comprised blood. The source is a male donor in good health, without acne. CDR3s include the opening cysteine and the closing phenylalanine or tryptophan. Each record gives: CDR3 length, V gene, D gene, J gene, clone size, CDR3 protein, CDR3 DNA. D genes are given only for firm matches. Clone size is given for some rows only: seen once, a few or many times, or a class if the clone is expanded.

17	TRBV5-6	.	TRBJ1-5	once	CASSLVGTDGYNQPQHF	TGTGCCAGCAGCTTGGTCGGAACGGATGGCTACAATCAGCCCCAGCATTTT
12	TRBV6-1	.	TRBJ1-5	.	CASIGDGMPQHF	TGTGCCAGCATTGGGGACGGGATGCCCCAGCATTTT
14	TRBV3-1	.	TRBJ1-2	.	CASSQVRQGSGYAF	TGTGCCAGCAGCCAAGTGCGCCAGGGTAGTGGCTACGCCTTC
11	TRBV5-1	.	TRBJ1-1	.	CWRRSGPEAFF	TGCTGGCGCAGGTCTGGACCTGAAGCTTTCTTT
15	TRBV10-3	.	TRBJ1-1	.	CAISEPGTDNTEAFF	TGTGCCATCAGTGAGCCCGGGACGGACAACACTGAAGCTTTCTTT
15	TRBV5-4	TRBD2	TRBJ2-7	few	CASSLEGLAEAGQYF	TGTGCCAGCAGCCTGGAAGGACTAGCGGAGGCAGGGCAGTACTTC
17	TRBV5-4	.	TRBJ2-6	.	CASSLQGGRSGANVLTF	TGTGCCAGCAGCTTGCAGGGGGGTCGATCTGGGGCCAACGTCCTGACTTTC
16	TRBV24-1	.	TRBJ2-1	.	CATSDVMGGSYNEQFF	TGTGCCACCAGTGACGTGATGGGGGGCTCGTACAATGAGCAGTTCTTC
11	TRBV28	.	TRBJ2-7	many	CASLQGNEQYF	TGTGCCAGCCTGCAGGGGAACGAGCAGTACTTC
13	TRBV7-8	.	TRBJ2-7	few	CASSVRIGYEQYF	TGTGCCAGCAGCGTCAGAATTGGGTACGAGCAGTACTTC
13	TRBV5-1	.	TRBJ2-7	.	CASSPPQGYEQYF	TGCGCCAGCAGTCCTCCCCAGGGATACGAGCAGTACTTC
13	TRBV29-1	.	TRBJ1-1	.	CSVEVPTNTEAFF	TGCAGCGTTGAAGTTCCAACTAACACTGAAGCTTTCTTT
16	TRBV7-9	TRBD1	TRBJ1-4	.	CASSPGQGSTNEKLFF	TGTGCCAGCAGCCCAGGACAGGGGTCAACTAATGAAAAACTGTTTTTT
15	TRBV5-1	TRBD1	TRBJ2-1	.	CASSRTGTGGREQFF	TGCGCCAGCAGTAGGACCGGGACAGGGGGGAGGGAGCAGTTCTTC
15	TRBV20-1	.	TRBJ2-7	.	CSARSGAGAHYEQYF	TGCAGTGCTAGATCCGGCGCGGGGGCCCACTACGAGCAGTACTTC
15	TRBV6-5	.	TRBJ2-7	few	CASRARSGQAYEQYF	TGTGCCAGCAGAGCACGATCCGGACAAGCCTACGAGCAGTACTTC
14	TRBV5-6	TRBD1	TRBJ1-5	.	CASSFGDRAYNEHF	TGTGCCAGCAGCTTTGGGGACAGGGCCTACAATGAGCATTTT
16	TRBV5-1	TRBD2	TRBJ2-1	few	CASSSRTSGGMNEQFF	TGTGCCAGCAGCTCCCGGACTAGCGGGGGAATGAATGAGCAGTTCTTC
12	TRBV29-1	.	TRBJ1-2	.	CKPQEGNYGYTF	TGCAAACCTCAGGAGGGGAACTATGGCTACACCTTC
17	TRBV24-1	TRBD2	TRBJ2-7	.	CATSAGTSGTPLYEQYF	TGTGCCACCAGTGCCGGGACTAGCGGGACCCCTTTGTACGAGCAGTACTTC
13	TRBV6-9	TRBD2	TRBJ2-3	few	CASLAGASPTQYF	TGTGCCAGCTTAGCGGGGGCGTCCCCTACGCAGTATTTT
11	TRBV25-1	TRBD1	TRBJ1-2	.	CASYTGGGYTF	TGTGCCAGCTACACAGGGGGAGGCTACACCTTC
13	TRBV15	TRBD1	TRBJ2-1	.	CASQRAGGHGQFF	TGTGCCTCCCAGAGGGCAGGGGGCCATGGTCAGTTCTTC
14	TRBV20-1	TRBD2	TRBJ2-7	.	CSAPGGALVTEQYF	TGCAGTGCCCCGGGGGGGGCCCTCGTGACCGAGCAGTACTTC
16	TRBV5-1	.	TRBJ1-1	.	CASSQEPAEAEAEAFF	TGTGCCAGCAGCCAAGAGCCCGCAGAAGCAGAGGCTGAAGCTTTCTTT
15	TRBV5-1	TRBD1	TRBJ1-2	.	CASSEPTGINYGYTF	TGCGCCAGCAGCGAACCGACAGGGATAAACTATGGCTACACCTTC
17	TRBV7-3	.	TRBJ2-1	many	CASSLGSGDSSYNEQFF	TGTGCCAGCAGCTTAGGTAGCGGGGACAGCTCCTACAATGAGCAGTTCTTC
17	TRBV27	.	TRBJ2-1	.	CASSSYDDPNSYNERLF	TGTGCCAGCAGTTCCTACGACGACCCGAACTCCTACAATGAGCGGCTCTTC
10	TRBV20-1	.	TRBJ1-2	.	CSAPWEGYTF	TGCAGTGCCCCTTGGGAGGGCTACACCTTC
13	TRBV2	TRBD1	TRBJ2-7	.	CASSDNRGYEQYF	TGTGCCAGCAGTGATAACAGGGGCTACGAGCAGTACTTC
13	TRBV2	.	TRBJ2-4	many	CATAGLWENIQYF	TGTGCCACCGCCGGCTTATGGGAAAACATTCAGTACTTC
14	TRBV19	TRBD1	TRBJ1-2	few	CASSERDRWYGYTF	TGTGCCAGTAGTGAAAGGGACAGATGGTATGGCTACACCTTC
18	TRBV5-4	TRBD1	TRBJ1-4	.	CASGTTDRVHQPGEKLFF	TGTGCCAGCGGCACGACCGACAGGGTTCACCAGCCAGGTGAAAAACTGTTTTTT
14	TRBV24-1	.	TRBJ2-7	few	CATSVRGVSAEQYF	TGTGCCACCAGTGTCCGGGGCGTTTCCGCCGAGCAGTACTTC
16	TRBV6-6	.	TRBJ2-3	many	CATLAGTGIYADTQYF	TGTGCCACCCTGGCCGGAACAGGGATATACGCAGATACGCAGTATTTT
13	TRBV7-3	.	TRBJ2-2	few	CASSKQDTGELFF	TGTGCCAGCAGTAAACAAGACACCGGGGAGCTGTTTTTT
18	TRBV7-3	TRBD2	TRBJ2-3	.	CASSPGASGRPSTDTQYF	TGTGCCAGCAGTCCCGGGGCTAGCGGGAGGCCCAGCACAGATACGCAGTATTTT
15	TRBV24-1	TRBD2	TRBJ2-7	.	CATRASGRSTGEQYF	TGTGCCACCAGGGCTAGCGGGAGATCCACCGGGGAGCAGTACTTC
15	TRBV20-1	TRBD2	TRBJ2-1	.	CSAFGTSGGNNEQFF	TGCAGTGCTTTTGGGACTAGCGGGGGGAACAATGAGCAGTTCTTC
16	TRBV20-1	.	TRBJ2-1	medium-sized	CSAPFVRGNPYNEQFF	TGCAGTGCTCCGTTCGTTCGGGGCAACCCCTACAATGAGCAGTTCTTC
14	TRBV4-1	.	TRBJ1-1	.	CASSQEKGGTEAFF	TGCGCCAGCAGCCAAGAAAAGGGAGGGACTGAAGCTTTCTTT
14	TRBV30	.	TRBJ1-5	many	CAWSVLGGDQPQHF	TGTGCCTGGAGTGTACTAGGCGGAGATCAGCCCCAGCATTTT
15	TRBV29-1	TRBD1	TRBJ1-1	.	CSVEGTGGAVTEALF	TGCAGCGTAGAGGGGACAGGGGGCGCGGTCACTGAAGCTCTCTTT
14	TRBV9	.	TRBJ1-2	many	CASSVNELFYGYTF	TGTGCCAGCAGCGTAAACGAGTTATTCTATGGCTACACCTTC
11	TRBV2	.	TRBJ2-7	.	CASSEGPEQYF	TGTGCCAGCAGTGAAGGCCCCGAGCAGTACTTC
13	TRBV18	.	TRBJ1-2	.	CASSPEPNYGYTF	TGTGCCAGCTCACCTGAGCCCAACTATGGCTACACCTTC
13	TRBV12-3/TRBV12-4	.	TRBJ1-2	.	CASSLALGTGYTF	TGTGCCAGCAGTTTAGCATTGGGCACTGGCTACACCTTC
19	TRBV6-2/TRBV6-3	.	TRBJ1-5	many	CASRIDLGMDIFSNQPQHF	TGTGCCAGCAGAATCGACTTAGGGATGGACATCTTTAGCAATCAGCCCCAGCATTTT
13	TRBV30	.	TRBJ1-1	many	CAWSGLDTAEAFF	TGTGCCTGGAGTGGTTTGGATACGGCTGAAGCTTTCTTT
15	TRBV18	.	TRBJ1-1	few	CASSPPEGLNTEAFF	TGTGCCAGCTCACCACCGGAGGGTCTGAACACTGAAGCTTTCTTT
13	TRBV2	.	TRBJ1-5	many	CASTREVNQPQHF	TGTGCCAGCACACGGGAAGTAAATCAGCCCCAGCATTTT